Only a few counts were recorded for the clone carrying this TCR beta chain. The RNA input was about 0.5 to 1 ug, and it was reverse transcribed with random hexamers. Each CDR3 protein gets one entry after TCRdb re-called the immunoSEQ multiplex PCR reads with MiXCR. The table lists over 95,000 distinct CDR3 sequences, 80% to 95% of them singletons. This specimen belongs to a study of CD8 T cells in Susac syndrome. From blood CD8+ and CD4+ T cells, the TCR beta chain was sequenced. The sequence was collected from a human donor in good health. Material: CD8+ T cells from PBMCs.

The CDR3 is CASRQGNEKLFF. CDR3 coding DNA: TGTGCCAGCAGACAGGGGAATGAAAAACTGTTTTTT. The chain joins TRBV2 to TRBJ1-4; 7 positions match TRBD1. Germline loops: CDR1 SNHLY, CDR2 FYNNEI. J was trimmed by 5 bases and V by 6 bases; bases with no gene match: 0. This CDR3 spans 12 amino acids. Supplemented by reference TRBV2 and TRBJ1-4, the full variable domain reads EPEVTQTPSHQVTQMGQEVILRCVPISNHLYFYWYRQILGQKVEFLVSFYNNEISEKSEIFDDQFSVERPDGSNFTLKIRSTKLEDSAMYFCASRQGNEKLFFGSGTQLSVL.